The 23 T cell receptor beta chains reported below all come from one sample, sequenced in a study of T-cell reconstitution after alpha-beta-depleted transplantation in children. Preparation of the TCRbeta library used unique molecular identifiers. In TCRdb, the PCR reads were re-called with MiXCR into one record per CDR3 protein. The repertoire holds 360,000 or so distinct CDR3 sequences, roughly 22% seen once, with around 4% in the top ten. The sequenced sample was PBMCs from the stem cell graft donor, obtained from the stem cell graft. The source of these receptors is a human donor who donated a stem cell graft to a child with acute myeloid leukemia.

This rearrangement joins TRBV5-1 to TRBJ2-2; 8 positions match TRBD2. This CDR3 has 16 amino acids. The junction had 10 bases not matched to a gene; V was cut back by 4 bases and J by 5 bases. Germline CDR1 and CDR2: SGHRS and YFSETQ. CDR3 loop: CASSPSGGRMTGELFF. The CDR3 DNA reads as TGCGCCAGCAGCCCCTCGGGAGGGAGGATGACCGGGGAGCTGTTTTTT.

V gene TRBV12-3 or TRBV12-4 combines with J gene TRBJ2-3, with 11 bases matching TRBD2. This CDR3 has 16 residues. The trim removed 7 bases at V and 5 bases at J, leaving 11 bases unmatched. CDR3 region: CASTTNSGRAEDTQYF. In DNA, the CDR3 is TGTGCCAGCACCACGAATAGCGGGAGGGCCGAAGATACGCAGTATTTT.

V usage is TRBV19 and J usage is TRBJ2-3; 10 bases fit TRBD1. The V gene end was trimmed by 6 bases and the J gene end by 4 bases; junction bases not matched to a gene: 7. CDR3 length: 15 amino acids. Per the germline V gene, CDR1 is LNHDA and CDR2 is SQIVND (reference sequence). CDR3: CASSLDRGRPDTQYF. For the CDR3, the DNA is TGTGCCAGTAGCCTAGACAGGGGGCGCCCAGATACGCAGTATTTT.

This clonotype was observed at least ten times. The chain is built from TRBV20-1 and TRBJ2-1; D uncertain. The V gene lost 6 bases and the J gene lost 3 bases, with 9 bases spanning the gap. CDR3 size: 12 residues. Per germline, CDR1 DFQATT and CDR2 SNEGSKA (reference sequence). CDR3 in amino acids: CSAEANYNEQFF. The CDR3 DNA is TGCAGTGCAGAAGCGAACTACAATGAGCAGTTCTTC.

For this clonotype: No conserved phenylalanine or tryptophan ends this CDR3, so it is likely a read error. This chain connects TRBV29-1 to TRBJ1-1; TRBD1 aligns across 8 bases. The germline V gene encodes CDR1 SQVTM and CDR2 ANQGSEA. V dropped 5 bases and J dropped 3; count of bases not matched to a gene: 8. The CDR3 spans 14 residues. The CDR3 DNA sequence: TGCAGCGTTACCCTACAGGGGGTGTACACTGAAGCTTTCTCT. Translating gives CSVTLQGVYTEAFS.

The chain's CDR3 is CASSLIAGMKYF. The DNA for the CDR3 is TGTGCCAGCAGTTTAATAGCGGGCATGAAGTACTTC. The genes are TRBV12-3 or TRBV12-4 and TRBJ2-7; 7 bases map to TRBD2. CDR3 length: 12 residues. With V trimmed by 2 bases and J by 11 bases, 6 bases remained unmatched.

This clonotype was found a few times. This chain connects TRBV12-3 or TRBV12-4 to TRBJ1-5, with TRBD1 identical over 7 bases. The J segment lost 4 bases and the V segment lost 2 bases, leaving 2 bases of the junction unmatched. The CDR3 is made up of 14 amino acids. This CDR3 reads CASSLNRGNQPQHF. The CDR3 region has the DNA TGTGCCAGCAGTTTAAACAGGGGTAATCAGCCCCAGCATTTT.

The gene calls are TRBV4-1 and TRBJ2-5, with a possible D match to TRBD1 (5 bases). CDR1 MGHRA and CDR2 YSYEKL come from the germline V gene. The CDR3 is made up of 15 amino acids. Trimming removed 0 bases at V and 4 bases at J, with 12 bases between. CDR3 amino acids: CASSQESAGAETQYF. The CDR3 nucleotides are TGCGCCAGCAGCCAAGAGTCGGCTGGGGCAGAGACCCAGTACTTC.

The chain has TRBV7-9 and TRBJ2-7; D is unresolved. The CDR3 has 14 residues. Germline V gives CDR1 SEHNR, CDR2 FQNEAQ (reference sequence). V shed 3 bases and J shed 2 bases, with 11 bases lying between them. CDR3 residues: CASSFDSQTYEQYF. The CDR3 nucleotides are TGTGCCAGCAGCTTCGACTCGCAAACCTACGAGCAGTACTTC.

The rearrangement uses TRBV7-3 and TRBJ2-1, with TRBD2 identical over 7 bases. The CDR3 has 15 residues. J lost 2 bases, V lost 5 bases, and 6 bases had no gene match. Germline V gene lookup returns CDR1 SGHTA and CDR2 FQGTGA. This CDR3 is CASSPNSGPYNEQFF. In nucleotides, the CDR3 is TGTGCCAGCAGCCCGAATAGCGGGCCCTACAATGAGCAGTTCTTC.

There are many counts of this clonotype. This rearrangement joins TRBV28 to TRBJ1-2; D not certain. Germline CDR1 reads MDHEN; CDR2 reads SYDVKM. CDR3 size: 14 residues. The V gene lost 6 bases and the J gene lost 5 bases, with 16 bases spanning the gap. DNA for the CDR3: TGTGCCAGCAGCTCGGATGGGCAGACATATGGCTACACCTTC. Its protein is CASSSDGQTYGYTF.

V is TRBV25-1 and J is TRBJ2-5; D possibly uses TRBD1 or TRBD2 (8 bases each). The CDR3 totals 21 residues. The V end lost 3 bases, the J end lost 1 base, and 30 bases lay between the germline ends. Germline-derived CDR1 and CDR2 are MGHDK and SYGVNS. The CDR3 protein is CASSDLTDRGQALAGQETQYF. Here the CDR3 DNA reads TGTGCCAGCAGTGACCTAACAGACAGGGGACAAGCCCTAGCGGGCCAAGAGACCCAGTACTTC.

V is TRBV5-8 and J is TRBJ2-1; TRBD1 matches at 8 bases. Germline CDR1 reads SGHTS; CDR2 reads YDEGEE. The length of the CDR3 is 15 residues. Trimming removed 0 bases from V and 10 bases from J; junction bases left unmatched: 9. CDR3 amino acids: CASSLVGLGTGEQFF. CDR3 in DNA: TGTGCCAGCAGCTTGGTTGGTCTCGGGACAGGCGAGCAGTTCTTC.

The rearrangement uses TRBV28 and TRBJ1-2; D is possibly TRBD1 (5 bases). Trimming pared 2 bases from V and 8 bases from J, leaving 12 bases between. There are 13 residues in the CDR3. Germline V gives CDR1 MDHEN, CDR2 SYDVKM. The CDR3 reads CASSLQGSWGYTF. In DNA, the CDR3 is TGTGCCAGCAGTTTACAGGGCTCTTGGGGCTACACCTTC.

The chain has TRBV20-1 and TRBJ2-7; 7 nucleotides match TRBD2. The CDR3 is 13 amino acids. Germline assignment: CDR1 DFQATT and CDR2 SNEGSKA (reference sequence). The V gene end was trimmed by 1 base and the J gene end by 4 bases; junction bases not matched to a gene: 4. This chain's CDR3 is CSARVPGGYEQYF. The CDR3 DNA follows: TGCAGTGCTAGAGTCCCCGGGGGGTACGAGCAGTACTTC.

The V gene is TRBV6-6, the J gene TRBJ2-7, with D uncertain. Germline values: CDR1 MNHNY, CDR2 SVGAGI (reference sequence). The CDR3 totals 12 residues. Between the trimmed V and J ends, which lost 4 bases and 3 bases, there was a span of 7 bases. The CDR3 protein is CASSSPDYEQYF. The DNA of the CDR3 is TGTGCCAGCAGTTCCCCTGACTACGAGCAGTACTTC.

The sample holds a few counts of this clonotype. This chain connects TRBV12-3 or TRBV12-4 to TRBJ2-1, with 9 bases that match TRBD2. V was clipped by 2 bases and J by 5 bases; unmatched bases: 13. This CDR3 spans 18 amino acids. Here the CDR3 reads CASSLILLSGGGHNEQFF. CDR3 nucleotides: TGTGCCAGCAGTTTAATATTACTTAGCGGGGGAGGTCACAATGAGCAGTTCTTC.

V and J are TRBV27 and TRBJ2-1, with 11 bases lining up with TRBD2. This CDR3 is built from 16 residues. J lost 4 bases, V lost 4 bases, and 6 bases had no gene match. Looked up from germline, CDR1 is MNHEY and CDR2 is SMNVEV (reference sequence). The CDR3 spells CASSYPSGRLYNEQFF. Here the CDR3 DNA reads TGTGCCAGCAGTTATCCTAGCGGGAGGTTATACAATGAGCAGTTCTTC.

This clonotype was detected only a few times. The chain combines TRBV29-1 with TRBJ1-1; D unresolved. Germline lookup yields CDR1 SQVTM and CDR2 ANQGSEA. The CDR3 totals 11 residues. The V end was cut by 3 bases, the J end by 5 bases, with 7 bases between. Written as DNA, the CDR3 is TGCAGCGTTGAGGGAGGGACTGAAGCTTTCTTT. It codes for CSVEGGTEAFF.

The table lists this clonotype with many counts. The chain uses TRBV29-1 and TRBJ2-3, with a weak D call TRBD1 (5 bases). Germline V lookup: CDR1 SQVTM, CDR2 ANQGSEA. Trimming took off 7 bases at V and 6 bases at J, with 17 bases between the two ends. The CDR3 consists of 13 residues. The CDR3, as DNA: TGCAGCGCTACAAAGGCGGCAGGGGATACGCAGTATTTT. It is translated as CSATKAAGDTQYF.

The CDR3 reads CASNGGTGANEKLFF. CDR3 coding DNA: TGTGCCAGCAACGGTGGGACAGGGGCTAATGAAAAACTGTTTTTT. The chain couples TRBV7-9 to TRBJ1-4, with 10 bases that match TRBD1. This CDR3 spans 15 amino acids. Germline V lookup: CDR1 SEHNR, CDR2 FQNEAQ (reference sequence). After removal of 7 bases from V and 3 bases from J, the junction contained 5 bases not matched to a gene.

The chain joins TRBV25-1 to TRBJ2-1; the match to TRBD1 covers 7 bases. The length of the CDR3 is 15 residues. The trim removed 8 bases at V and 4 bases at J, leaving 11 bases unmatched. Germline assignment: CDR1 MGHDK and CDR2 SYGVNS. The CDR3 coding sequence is TGTGCCAGCTCCCAGACGGGGACAGCGTACAATGAGCAGTTCTTC. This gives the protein CASSQTGTAYNEQFF. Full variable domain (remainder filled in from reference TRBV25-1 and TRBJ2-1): EADIYQTPRYLVIGTGKKITLECSQTMGHDKMYWYQQDPGMELHLIHYSYGVNSTEKGDLSSESTVSRIRTEHFPLTLESARPSHTSQYLCASSQTGTAYNEQFFGPGTRLTVL.

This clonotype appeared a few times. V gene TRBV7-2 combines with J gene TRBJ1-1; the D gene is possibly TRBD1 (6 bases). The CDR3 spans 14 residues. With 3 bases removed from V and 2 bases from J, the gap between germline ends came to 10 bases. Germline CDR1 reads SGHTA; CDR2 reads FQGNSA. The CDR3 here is CASSFQDSNTEAFF. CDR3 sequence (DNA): TGTGCCAGCAGCTTCCAGGACAGCAACACTGAAGCTTTCTTT.